This TCR beta chain was observed in a study of identical twins. As for this clonotype: Its antigen is unidentified.

Unique molecular identifiers were present on the cDNA, and a universal primer site came from template switching. MiXCR, applied by TCRdb to the 5' RACE reads, yields one record per CDR3 protein. The data contain some 190,000 distinct CDR3 sequences, more than 15% of them singletons. Study results and limitations: Those out-of-frame alpha sequences shared by twins showed an excess of low generation probability.

These same data were also listed under a study on T cells expressing NK-cell markers. This second study notes: NKG2C+ dominant clonotype frequencies in 6 or 7 donors were roughly 1.0-8% of CD8+ T cells.

The sample taken for sequencing was CD8+ T cells sorted from blood. The sequence came from a young woman in good health.

CDR3 sequence reads: CASGMGAGTEAFF. CDR3 in DNA: TGCGCCAGCGGTATGGGGGCTGGGACTGAAGCTTTCTTT. V usage is TRBV10-2 and J usage is TRBJ1-1, with a tentative D call TRBD1 (6 bases). Germline lookup yields CDR1 WSHSY and CDR2 SAAADI. The V end was cut by 8 bases, the J end by 5 bases, with 15 bases between. The CDR3 covers 13 residues.